This is a list of T cell receptor beta chains from one sample in a study of blood T cells in healthy people across ages. TCRdb ran MiXCR on the 5' RACE reads and lists one entry per CDR3 protein. The repertoire holds over a million distinct CDR3 sequences, around 43% seen once, with 15% to 20% in the top ten. Specimen: blood. These receptors all stem from a woman in her sixties or seventies in good health. Both conserved end residues are part of each CDR3. The order of the fields is V gene, clone size, D gene, J gene, CDR3 DNA, CDR3 protein. The D gene is left open where the match is weak. Size is stated for part of the rows, as once, few or many counts, or as a class when the clone is expanded.

V: TRBV11-2; size: .; D: .; J: TRBJ2-3; DNA: TGTGCCAGCAGCTTGGATGGGGTCACAGATACGCAGTATTTT; CDR3: CASSLDGVTDTQYF
V: TRBV4-1; size: many; D: .; J: TRBJ2-5; DNA: TGCGCCAGCAGCCAAGAGCACCTGGGAGGAGAGACCCAGTACTTC; CDR3: CASSQEHLGGETQYF
V: TRBV6-6; size: .; D: .; J: TRBJ2-5; DNA: TGTGCCAGCAGACTAGGACAGGGAGGGTGGCAAGAGACCCAGTACTTC; CDR3: CASRLGQGGWQETQYF
V: TRBV5-1; size: .; D: .; J: TRBJ1-2; DNA: TGCGCCAGCAGCTTGGGGCCAAGCGCTAACTATGGCTACACCTTC; CDR3: CASSLGPSANYGYTF
V: TRBV20-1; size: .; D: .; J: TRBJ1-2; DNA: TGCAGTGCTAGTTTAGCTAACTATGGCTACACCTTC; CDR3: CSASLANYGYTF
V: TRBV9; size: .; D: .; J: TRBJ2-6; DNA: TGTGCCAGCAGCGTAAACTTTTTGGGCTCCGGGGCCAACGTCCTGACTTTC; CDR3: CASSVNFLGSGANVLTF
V: TRBV4-1; size: few; D: .; J: TRBJ2-7; DNA: TGCGCCAGCAGCAGAGGCCCCCCGGAGACTCTTGACTCCTACGAGCAGTACTTC; CDR3: CASSRGPPETLDSYEQYF
V: TRBV11-2; size: few; D: TRBD2; J: TRBJ2-5; DNA: TGTGCCAGCAGCTTAGTAGCTCTATTTGCGGGAGATCCTCAAGAGACCCAGTACTTC; CDR3: CASSLVALFAGDPQETQYF
V: TRBV27; size: many; D: .; J: TRBJ1-1; DNA: TGTGCCAGCAGTAGAGGGACTGAAGCTTTCTTT; CDR3: CASSRGTEAFF
V: TRBV27; size: few; D: .; J: TRBJ2-7; DNA: TGTGCCAGCAGCCCCACGGGGAGAACCTACGAGCAGTACTTC; CDR3: CASSPTGRTYEQYF
V: TRBV2; size: once; D: TRBD2; J: TRBJ2-1; DNA: TGTGCCAGCACCCTGACTAGCGGGAGGGCCGAAAATGAGCAGTTCTTC; CDR3: CASTLTSGRAENEQFF
V: TRBV15; size: .; D: TRBD1; J: TRBJ1-3; DNA: TGTGCCACCAGCACCGGGACAGGGGTCGCTGGAAACACCATATATTTT; CDR3: CATSTGTGVAGNTIYF
V: TRBV11-2; size: once; D: .; J: TRBJ2-7; DNA: TGTGCCAGCAGCCGGTGGACAGAGTTCTCCTACGAGCAGTACTTC; CDR3: CASSRWTEFSYEQYF
V: TRBV19; size: .; D: .; J: TRBJ1-1; DNA: TGTGCCAGTAGTATAGACTCTTCTCGATGGGGTGATGAAGCTTTCTTT; CDR3: CASSIDSSRWGDEAFF
V: TRBV5-4; size: once; D: TRBD2; J: TRBJ2-1; DNA: TGTGCCAGCAGCTCTGGACTAGCGGACTCTAATGAGCAGTTCTTC; CDR3: CASSSGLADSNEQFF
V: TRBV13; size: .; D: .; J: TRBJ2-7; DNA: TGTGCCAGCAGCTTAGCACAGCCTTCCTACGAGCAGTACTTC; CDR3: CASSLAQPSYEQYF
V: TRBV6-6; size: few; D: TRBD1; J: TRBJ2-7; DNA: TGTGCCAGCAGTTCCAGGGGGCTCCACGAGCAGTACTTC; CDR3: CASSSRGLHEQYF
V: TRBV29-1; size: .; D: TRBD1; J: TRBJ1-1; DNA: TGCAGCGTCTTGACAGGGGGGAGAACTGAAGCTTTCTTT; CDR3: CSVLTGGRTEAFF
V: TRBV20-1; size: few; D: .; J: TRBJ1-1; DNA: TGCAGCGGACGGGCCTACCATTCTGAAGCTTTCTTT; CDR3: CSGRAYHSEAFF
V: TRBV19; size: .; D: .; J: TRBJ2-7; DNA: TGTGCCAGTACAGGGCGGTCCTCCAATGAGCAGTACTTC; CDR3: CASTGRSSNEQYF
V: TRBV14; size: .; D: .; J: TRBJ2-6; DNA: TGTGCCAGCAGCCACTTCAGGGCTGGGGCCAACGTCCTGACTTTC; CDR3: CASSHFRAGANVLTF
V: TRBV28; size: .; D: .; J: TRBJ2-7; DNA: TGTGCCAGCAGCCGGGACACTTTCTACGAGCAGTACTTC; CDR3: CASSRDTFYEQYF
V: TRBV6-1; size: .; D: TRBD2; J: TRBJ2-7; DNA: TGTGCCAGCAGATTACCGGGACTAGCGGCCTCAGAGCAGTACTTC; CDR3: CASRLPGLAASEQYF